The 2 T cell receptor beta chains presented below share a single source sample, sequenced in a study of blood T cells in healthy people across ages. The authors ran a second PCR of about 6 to 11 cycles using a sample-barcoded 5' primer and a J-beta primer mix. TCRdb re-called the 5' RACE reads through MiXCR, storing one row per CDR3 protein. The sample lists 910,000 or so distinct CDR3 sequences, roughly half occurring once. The specimen sequenced was blood. The receptors come from a woman in her sixties in good health.

The V call is TRBV20-1, the J call TRBJ2-4; 10 nucleotides line up with TRBD2. The J call may be mistaken, given a closer DNA end match to TRBJ2-7. The CDR3 is made up of 15 amino acids. The germline V gene encodes CDR1 DFQATT and CDR2 SNEGSKA (reference sequence). CDR3 in amino acids: CSAHRAGGPPYEQYF. CDR3 sequence (DNA): TGCAGTGCTCACCGAGCGGGAGGGCCGCCCTACGAGCAGTACTTC.

J is TRBJ2-5 and V is TRBV29-1; tentatively, D is TRBD1 or TRBD2 (5 bases each). The DNA end favors TRBJ2-7, so the J call may be wrong. The CDR3 has 13 residues. Looked up from germline, CDR1 is SQVTM and CDR2 is ANQGSEA. The CDR3 coding sequence is TGCAGCGTTCTTCGGGGCGAAATCTACGAGCAGTACTTC. Translation gives CSVLRGEIYEQYF.